A selection of T cell receptor beta chains follows, all from one sample in a study of Tregs in tolerant kidney transplant recipients. Profiling relied on immunoSEQ multiplex PCR, and the TCRdb table lists in-frame clones only, not all of them. This sample has around 20,000 clones; approximately 80% occur once, and the top ten carry more than 2%. Specimen: Tregs from blood. The receptors derive from a human donor in good health. Each CDR3 is given with its conserved first and last residue. A D gene is named only where the DNA matches it firmly. A clone size is listed for some rows: how often the clone was seen (once, few, many), or a class if it is expanded.

d_gene: TRBD1; abundance: .; v_gene: TRBV25-1; j_gene: TRBJ1-1; CDR3aa: CASRGTGPEAFF; CDR3nt: TGTGCCAGCAGGGGGACAGGGCCTGAAGCTTTCTTT
d_gene: TRBD2; abundance: .; v_gene: TRBV5-1; j_gene: TRBJ2-2; CDR3aa: CASSFALAGVPGELFF; CDR3nt: TGCGCCAGCAGCTTCGCGTTAGCGGGAGTTCCCGGGGAGCTGTTTTTT
d_gene: .; abundance: .; v_gene: TRBV6-6; j_gene: TRBJ1-3; CDR3aa: CASSYFHGVSGNTIYF; CDR3nt: TGTGCCAGCAGTTACTTCCATGGAGTCTCTGGAAACACCATATATTTT
d_gene: TRBD1; abundance: .; v_gene: TRBV11-2; j_gene: TRBJ2-3; CDR3aa: CASSLGGTGQDTQYF; CDR3nt: TGTGCCAGCAGCTTAGGCGGGACAGGGCAAGATACGCAGTATTTT
d_gene: .; abundance: .; v_gene: TRBV10-1; j_gene: TRBJ1-1; CDR3aa: CASSARNTEAFF; CDR3nt: TGCGCCAGCAGTGCACGTAACACTGAAGCTTTCTTT
d_gene: .; abundance: .; v_gene: TRBV7-6; j_gene: TRBJ1-3; CDR3aa: CASSLGVPSPGNTIYF; CDR3nt: TGTGCCAGCAGCTTAGGGGTCCCATCCCCTGGAAACACCATATATTTT
d_gene: TRBD1; abundance: once; v_gene: TRBV7-2; j_gene: TRBJ2-7; CDR3aa: CASSSSRDSKLYEQYF; CDR3nt: TGTGCCAGCAGCTCTAGTCGGGACAGCAAACTCTACGAGCAGTACTTC
d_gene: .; abundance: once; v_gene: TRBV5-1; j_gene: TRBJ1-2; CDR3aa: CASSLRGGGDGYTF; CDR3nt: TGCGCCAGCAGCTTGCGTGGTGGGGGTGATGGCTACACCTTC
d_gene: .; abundance: .; v_gene: TRBV5-1; j_gene: TRBJ2-5; CDR3aa: CASSIGGTPLETQYF; CDR3nt: TGCGCCAGCAGCATAGGGGGGACTCCCTTGGAGACCCAGTACTTC
d_gene: .; abundance: few; v_gene: TRBV5-8; j_gene: TRBJ2-2; CDR3aa: CASSLGVFGAAGELFF; CDR3nt: TGTGCCAGCAGCCTGGGGGTTTTTGGGGCCGCCGGGGAGCTGTTTTTT
d_gene: .; abundance: .; v_gene: TRBV6-5; j_gene: TRBJ2-5; CDR3aa: CASSYIFEETQYF; CDR3nt: TGTGCCAGCAGTTACATTTTCGAAGAGACCCAGTACTTC
d_gene: .; abundance: .; v_gene: TRBV2; j_gene: TRBJ2-6; CDR3aa: CASIKGRLGGANVLTF; CDR3nt: TGTGCCAGCATAAAAGGACGCCTGGGCGGGGCCAACGTCCTGACTTTC
d_gene: .; abundance: .; v_gene: TRBV4-1; j_gene: TRBJ1-6; CDR3aa: CASSQERRVPNSPLHF; CDR3nt: TGCGCCAGCAGCCAAGAGAGGCGGGTCCCTAATTCACCCCTCCACTTT
d_gene: .; abundance: .; v_gene: TRBV11-2; j_gene: TRBJ2-5; CDR3aa: CASSLNLQETQYF; CDR3nt: TGTGCCAGCAGCCTAAACCTCCAAGAGACCCAGTACTTC
d_gene: .; abundance: .; v_gene: TRBV5-4; j_gene: TRBJ1-1; CDR3aa: CASSLYGRDTEAFF; CDR3nt: TGTGCCAGCAGCTTGTATGGCAGGGACACTGAAGCTTTCTTT
d_gene: .; abundance: .; v_gene: TRBV21-1; j_gene: TRBJ2-3; CDR3aa: CASSSLDRESTDTQYF; CDR3nt: TGTGCCAGCAGCAGTTTGGACAGGGAGTCAACAGATACGCAGTATTTT
d_gene: .; abundance: .; v_gene: TRBV5-1; j_gene: TRBJ2-6; CDR3aa: CASSSRETGANVLTF; CDR3nt: TGCGCCAGCAGCTCCAGGGAAACTGGGGCCAACGTCCTGACTTTC
d_gene: .; abundance: .; v_gene: TRBV5-4; j_gene: TRBJ2-3; CDR3aa: CASSSGSGTDTQYF; CDR3nt: TGTGCCAGCAGCTCCGGGTCAGGCACAGATACGCAGTATTTT
d_gene: .; abundance: once; v_gene: TRBV7-8; j_gene: TRBJ2-7; CDR3aa: CASSSGGPYSYEQYF; CDR3nt: TGTGCCAGCAGCTCCGGAGGGCCCTACTCCTACGAGCAGTACTTC
d_gene: .; abundance: .; v_gene: TRBV11-1; j_gene: TRBJ2-7; CDR3aa: CASSLEGVSYEQYF; CDR3nt: TGTGCCAGCAGCTTAGAGGGGGTCTCCTACGAGCAGTACTTC
d_gene: .; abundance: .; v_gene: TRBV6-5; j_gene: TRBJ2-5; CDR3aa: CASSPQTSQETQYF; CDR3nt: TGTGCCAGCAGTCCCCAGACTAGCCAAGAGACCCAGTACTTC
d_gene: .; abundance: .; v_gene: TRBV19; j_gene: TRBJ1-6; CDR3aa: CASSIRAGLNSPLHF; CDR3nt: TGTGCCAGTAGTATTAGGGCAGGGCTTAATTCACCCCTCCACTTT
d_gene: .; abundance: .; v_gene: TRBV15; j_gene: TRBJ2-1; CDR3aa: CATSRDPGYNNEQFF; CDR3nt: TGTGCCACCAGCAGAGATCCAGGATATAACAATGAGCAGTTCTTC
d_gene: .; abundance: few; v_gene: TRBV5-6; j_gene: TRBJ1-2; CDR3aa: CASSLTGTSGGYTF; CDR3nt: TGTGCCAGCAGCCTAACAGGGACCTCGGGTGGCTACACCTTC
d_gene: .; abundance: .; v_gene: TRBV29-1; j_gene: TRBJ2-7; CDR3aa: CSAGRTPPTYEQYF; CDR3nt: TGCAGCGCTGGACGGACCCCGCCAACCTACGAGCAGTACTTC
d_gene: TRBD2; abundance: .; v_gene: TRBV7-2; j_gene: TRBJ2-1; CDR3aa: CASSLLLAGLYNEQFF; CDR3nt: TGTGCCAGCAGCTTACTATTAGCGGGACTGTACAATGAGCAGTTCTTC
d_gene: .; abundance: once; v_gene: TRBV5-4; j_gene: TRBJ2-5; CDR3aa: CASSLEGRYQETQYF; CDR3nt: TGTGCCAGCAGCTTGGAGGGGCGGTACCAAGAGACCCAGTACTTC
d_gene: TRBD2; abundance: .; v_gene: TRBV7-3; j_gene: TRBJ2-3; CDR3aa: CASSFSGGGADTQYF; CDR3nt: TGTGCCAGCAGCTTCTCCGGGGGAGGGGCAGATACGCAGTATTTT
d_gene: .; abundance: .; v_gene: TRBV15; j_gene: TRBJ2-5; CDR3aa: CATSRLETQYF; CDR3nt: TGTGCCACCAGCAGATTAGAGACCCAGTACTTC
d_gene: TRBD1; abundance: .; v_gene: TRBV4-2; j_gene: TRBJ1-3; CDR3aa: CASSQTGALPSGNTIYF; CDR3nt: TGTGCCAGCAGCCAAACAGGGGCGCTCCCCTCTGGAAACACCATATATTTT
d_gene: TRBD1; abundance: medium-sized; v_gene: TRBV2; j_gene: TRBJ2-2; CDR3aa: CASRPRSDRGHGELFF; CDR3nt: TGTGCCAGCAGACCTAGGTCCGACAGGGGGCACGGGGAGCTGTTTTTT
d_gene: .; abundance: .; v_gene: TRBV19; j_gene: TRBJ1-2; CDR3aa: CASTSGMLGDGYTF; CDR3nt: TGTGCCAGTACCAGTGGAATGCTGGGGGATGGCTACACCTTC
d_gene: .; abundance: .; v_gene: TRBV4-3; j_gene: TRBJ1-1; CDR3aa: CASSQEAGAASEAFF; CDR3nt: TGCGCCAGCAGCCAAGAAGCGGGGGCTGCCTCGGAAGCTTTCTTT
d_gene: .; abundance: .; v_gene: TRBV7-3; j_gene: TRBJ2-3; CDR3aa: CASSLKGEDTQYF; CDR3nt: TGTGCCAGCAGCTTAAAAGGGGAAGATACGCAGTATTTT
d_gene: .; abundance: few; v_gene: TRBV14; j_gene: TRBJ2-5; CDR3aa: CASSQGGRSETQYF; CDR3nt: TGTGCCAGCAGCCAGGGTGGGCGATCTGAGACCCAGTACTTC
d_gene: .; abundance: .; v_gene: TRBV29-1; j_gene: TRBJ1-4; CDR3aa: CSVSGTGNEKLFF; CDR3nt: TGCAGCGTTTCGGGGACGGGAAATGAAAAACTGTTTTTT
d_gene: TRBD2; abundance: .; v_gene: TRBV7-2; j_gene: TRBJ2-2; CDR3aa: CASSFVAGANGELFF; CDR3nt: TGTGCCAGCAGCTTTGTTGCGGGAGCTAACGGGGAGCTGTTTTTT
d_gene: .; abundance: .; v_gene: TRBV4-3; j_gene: TRBJ2-5; CDR3aa: CASSQDLAGRWETQYF; CDR3nt: TGCGCCAGCAGCCAAGATTTGGCTGGGCGTTGGGAGACCCAGTACTTC
d_gene: .; abundance: .; v_gene: TRBV14; j_gene: TRBJ2-2; CDR3aa: CASSQDLGSGVTGELFF; CDR3nt: TGTGCCAGCAGCCAAGATCTTGGGTCGGGGGTCACCGGGGAGCTGTTTTTT
d_gene: .; abundance: .; v_gene: TRBV11-2; j_gene: TRBJ1-3; CDR3aa: CASSAPGTKRRGNTIYF; CDR3nt: TGTGCCAGCAGCGCCCCCGGGACAAAAAGGAGAGGAAACACCATATATTTT
d_gene: TRBD2; abundance: .; v_gene: TRBV6-5; j_gene: TRBJ2-2; CDR3aa: CASSYIAGVGGELFF; CDR3nt: TGTGCCAGCAGTTACATTGCGGGAGTTGGCGGGGAGCTGTTTTTT
d_gene: .; abundance: few; v_gene: TRBV5-1; j_gene: TRBJ2-1; CDR3aa: CASKRGAGAYNEQFF; CDR3nt: TGCGCCAGCAAGAGGGGGGCAGGAGCTTACAATGAGCAGTTCTTC
d_gene: .; abundance: .; v_gene: TRBV11-3; j_gene: TRBJ2-2; CDR3aa: CASSLEGRNTGELFF; CDR3nt: TGTGCCAGCAGCTTAGAGGGCCGAAATACCGGGGAGCTGTTTTTT
d_gene: .; abundance: .; v_gene: TRBV5-1; j_gene: TRBJ2-1; CDR3aa: CASSLVSDNEQFF; CDR3nt: TGCGCCAGCAGCTTGGTCTCAGACAATGAGCAGTTCTTC
d_gene: .; abundance: .; v_gene: TRBV2; j_gene: TRBJ1-4; CDR3aa: CASSVMLEKLFF; CDR3nt: TGTGCCAGCAGTGTTATGCTGGAAAAACTGTTTTTT
d_gene: .; abundance: .; v_gene: TRBV6-6; j_gene: TRBJ2-7; CDR3aa: CASSPRTYEQYF; CDR3nt: TGTGCCAGCAGTCCTAGAACCTACGAGCAGTACTTC
d_gene: TRBD2; abundance: .; v_gene: TRBV5-1; j_gene: TRBJ2-7; CDR3aa: CASSLRGRAYEQYF; CDR3nt: TGCGCCAGCAGCTTACGCGGGAGGGCCTACGAGCAGTACTTC
d_gene: .; abundance: .; v_gene: TRBV5-1; j_gene: TRBJ1-2; CDR3aa: CASSLRQASSNYGYTF; CDR3nt: TGCGCCAGCAGCTTAAGACAGGCTAGTTCTAACTATGGCTACACCTTC
d_gene: TRBD2; abundance: .; v_gene: TRBV2; j_gene: TRBJ2-4; CDR3aa: CASSGITSGGATDIQYF; CDR3nt: TGTGCCAGCAGTGGCATTACTAGCGGGGGGGCAACCGACATTCAGTACTTC
d_gene: .; abundance: once; v_gene: TRBV27; j_gene: TRBJ2-7; CDR3aa: CASSPSRGPYEQYF; CDR3nt: TGTGCCAGCAGTCCATCCCGGGGTCCCTACGAGCAGTACTTC
d_gene: .; abundance: .; v_gene: TRBV28; j_gene: TRBJ1-2; CDR3aa: CASLSNTRKGYTF; CDR3nt: TGTGCCAGCTTGTCGAACACGAGGAAAGGCTACACCTTC
d_gene: .; abundance: .; v_gene: TRBV11-2; j_gene: TRBJ2-7; CDR3aa: CASSRGSLYEQYF; CDR3nt: TGTGCCAGCAGCCGGGGAAGCCTCTACGAGCAGTACTTC
d_gene: .; abundance: .; v_gene: TRBV4-3; j_gene: TRBJ1-2; CDR3aa: CASSQDRGLGRYTF; CDR3nt: TGCGCCAGCAGCCAAGATCGGGGTTTAGGCCGCTACACCTTC
d_gene: TRBD1; abundance: .; v_gene: TRBV6-5; j_gene: TRBJ1-2; CDR3aa: CASTTGAPSGYTF; CDR3nt: TGTGCCAGTACCACAGGGGCCCCTAGTGGCTACACCTTC
d_gene: .; abundance: .; v_gene: TRBV9; j_gene: TRBJ2-1; CDR3aa: CASSVAPKGYNEQFF; CDR3nt: TGTGCCAGCAGCGTGGCTCCCAAGGGATACAATGAGCAGTTCTTC
d_gene: .; abundance: .; v_gene: TRBV6-1; j_gene: TRBJ1-4; CDR3aa: CASSVNAQGTTNEKLFF; CDR3nt: TGTGCCAGCAGTGTTAACGCGCAGGGAACAACTAATGAAAAACTGTTTTTT
d_gene: .; abundance: few; v_gene: TRBV7-8; j_gene: TRBJ2-2; CDR3aa: CASSSRLDTGELFF; CDR3nt: TGTGCCAGCAGCTCCAGGTTGGACACCGGGGAGCTGTTTTTT
d_gene: .; abundance: .; v_gene: TRBV10-1; j_gene: TRBJ2-5; CDR3aa: CASTWTRSTQYF; CDR3nt: TGCGCCAGCACTTGGACAAGAAGTACCCAGTACTTC
d_gene: TRBD2; abundance: .; v_gene: TRBV7-3; j_gene: TRBJ2-1; CDR3aa: CASSLTFSGGANEQFF; CDR3nt: TGTGCCAGCAGCTTAACGTTTAGCGGGGGGGCAAATGAGCAGTTCTTC